This passage covers 22 T cell receptor beta chains from one sample sequenced in a study of shared clonotypes between healthy human individuals. Produced via immunoSEQ multiplex PCR; TCRdb's table is partial and in-frame only. The repertoire has under 2.5 million clones, 80% to 95% of them found once; the top ten carry roughly 0.34%. Sequenced material: naive CD4+ T cells from PBMCs. Subset in this sample: CD45RA+ positively selected. Every receptor here comes from a young man in good health. Some clones in this sample may be carry-over from other donors' samples.

Concerning this clone itself: The same CDR3 arises from other DNA sequences in this sample as well. This rearrangement joins TRBV7-2 to TRBJ1-4, with 7 bases that match TRBD1. J lost 2 bases, V lost 0 bases, and 0 bases had no gene match. Germline V gives CDR1 SGHTA, CDR2 FQGNSA. This CDR3 spans 15 amino acids. CDR3 sequence reads: CASSLAGGTNEKLFF. In DNA, the CDR3 is TGTGCCAGCAGCTTAGCAGGGGGCACTAATGAAAAACTGTTTTTT.

CDR3 DNA sequence: TGTGCCAGCAGTGAAGCGGGACGGAACACCGGGGAGCTGTTTTTT. Its translation: CASSEAGRNTGELFF. V and J are TRBV2 and TRBJ2-2; D tentatively reads TRBD1 or TRBD2 (5 bases each). Trimming stripped 0 bases from V and 1 base from J, with 6 bases between. This CDR3 comprises 15 residues. Germline CDR1 is SNHLY and CDR2 is FYNNEI.

The chain has TRBV14 and TRBJ2-1; 10 bases are a match to TRBD1. The germline V gene has CDR1 SGHDN and CDR2 FVKESK. The V gene end was trimmed by 3 bases and the J gene end by 6 bases; junction bases not matched to a gene: 8. The CDR3 extends over 16 amino acids. The DNA for the CDR3 is TGTGCCAGCAGCCATCCGGACAGGGGGTTGCTCAATGAGCAGTTCTTC. It is translated as CASSHPDRGLLNEQFF.

This sequence joins TRBV7-9 and TRBJ1-2, with TRBD1 identical over 7 bases. CDR3 length equals 13 residues. The V segment lost 3 bases and the J segment 6 bases; nucleotides outside the gene matches: 4. Germline loops: CDR1 SEHNR, CDR2 FQNEAQ (reference sequence). Here the CDR3 DNA reads TGTGCCAGCAGCTTGACAGGGACGGATGGCTACACCTTC. It translates to CASSLTGTDGYTF. Variable domain in full (rest from reference TRBV7-9 and TRBJ1-2): DTGVSQNPRHKITKRGQNVTFRCDPISEHNRLYWYRQTLGQGPEFLTYFQNEAQLEKSRLLSDRFSAERPKGSFSTLEIQRTEQGDSAMYLCASSLTGTDGYTFGSGTRLTVV.

The chain carries TRBV16 and TRBJ1-1, with a weak D call TRBD1 (6 bases). Trimming cost V 5 bases and J 9 bases, with 16 bases left between them. The germline V gene has CDR1 KGHSY and CDR2 FQNENV. CDR3 length equals 13 residues. This CDR3 is CASSSHREDKAFF. DNA of the CDR3: TGTGCCAGCAGCTCGCACAGGGAGGATAAAGCTTTCTTT.

CDR3 nucleotides: TGCGCCAGCAGCTTGGCTATTGCGGGAGTAGGGGATACGCAGTATTTT. It encodes CASSLAIAGVGDTQYF. The chain couples TRBV5-1 to TRBJ2-3, with 7 bases lining up with TRBD2. The CDR3 is 16 amino acids. Germline lookup yields CDR1 SGHRS and CDR2 YFSETQ. V shed 0 bases and J 6 bases; nucleotides not matched to a gene: 10.

This chain joins TRBV27 and TRBJ1-5; D perhaps matches TRBD1 (5 bases). The CDR3 loop spans 15 amino acids. V lost 6 bases and J lost 9, with 21 bases in between. From germline, CDR1 is MNHEY and CDR2 SMNVEV (reference sequence). The CDR3 region has the DNA TGTGCCAGCAGACCGGGGGGGATCACCACCGGGCCCCAGCATTTT. As protein: CASRPGGITTGPQHF.

This clone was observed a single time. The gene calls are TRBV6-1 and TRBJ2-3; 9 bases are a match to TRBD2. CDR3 length: 15 amino acids. Losses at the gene ends were 5 bases for V and 1 base for J; bases not matched to a gene: 4. CDR1 MNHNS and CDR2 SASEGT come from the germline V gene. The CDR3 loop reads CASSRRTSGTDTQYF. CDR3 nucleotides: TGTGCCAGCAGTCGCCGGACTAGCGGCACAGATACGCAGTATTTT.

The chain employs TRBV7-2 and TRBJ2-3; D is possibly TRBD1 (5 bases). CDR3 length: 14 residues. Germline V gives CDR1 SGHTA, CDR2 FQGNSA. V gave up 1 base and J gave up 4 bases, with 9 bases separating them. CDR3 loop: CASSLEGRADTQYF. In nucleotides, the CDR3 is TGTGCCAGCAGCTTAGAGGGCAGGGCAGATACGCAGTATTTT. Full variable domain (missing parts from reference TRBV7-2 and TRBJ2-3): GAGVSQSPSNKVTEKGKDVELRCDPISGHTALYWYRQSLGQGLEFLIYFQGNSAPDKSGLPSDRFSAERTGGSVSTLTIQRTQQEDSAVYLCASSLEGRADTQYFGPGTRLTVL.

The chain carries TRBV12-5 and TRBJ2-1; TRBD1 aligns across 8 bases. CDR3 length: 14 residues. Germline assignment: CDR1 LGHNT and CDR2 FRNRAP. V shed 4 bases and J 7 bases; nucleotides not matched to a gene: 6. As DNA, the CDR3 is TGTGCTAGTGGTTCTCCCCACAGGGGGAATGAGCAGTTCTTC. Translating it yields CASGSPHRGNEQFF.

The rearrangement joins TRBV14 to TRBJ1-4; D remains unclear. Germline V gives CDR1 SGHDN, CDR2 FVKESK. This CDR3 spans 15 amino acids. V was trimmed by 2 bases and J by 2 bases, leaving 9 bases between them. The CDR3 loop reads CASSQYSSTNEKLFF. The DNA for the CDR3 is TGTGCCAGCAGCCAATACAGCAGCACTAATGAAAAACTGTTTTTT.

CDR3 residues: CASSPRGFGGELFF. DNA for the CDR3: TGTGCCAGCAGCCCTCGGGGGTTCGGCGGGGAGCTGTTTTTT. The V call is TRBV9, the J call TRBJ2-2, with a weak D call TRBD2 (6 bases). V lost 4 bases to trimming and J lost 7 bases, with 14 bases between them. CDR1 SGDLS and CDR2 YYNGEE come from the germline V gene. The CDR3 is 14 amino acids.

The chain has TRBV7-9 and TRBJ2-1; 12 positions agree with TRBD1. In germline, CDR1 is SEHNR, CDR2 FQNEAQ (reference sequence). This CDR3 is 17 amino acids long. After removal of 1 base from V and 7 bases from J, the junction contained 8 bases not matched to a gene. The CDR3 loop is CASSLGDRDRGRNEQFF. CDR3 coding DNA: TGTGCCAGCAGCTTAGGGGACCGGGACAGGGGGCGGAATGAGCAGTTCTTC.

V is TRBV5-4 and J is TRBJ1-3, with a tentative D call TRBD1 (5 bases). The CDR3 covers 17 residues. Germline CDR1 SGHNT, CDR2 YYREEE (reference sequence). Trimming took off 4 bases at V and 4 bases at J, with 21 bases between the two ends. The CDR3 loop reads CASSLPPGRERGNTIYF. The CDR3 bases are TGTGCCAGCAGCCTCCCTCCTGGCAGGGAACGAGGAAACACCATATATTTT.

The chain has TRBV7-6 and TRBJ2-5, with 16 bases lining up with TRBD2. This CDR3 contains 16 residues. Losses at the gene ends were 5 bases for V and 7 bases for J; bases not matched to a gene: 7. CDR1 and CDR2 (germline): SGHVS, FNYEAQ. In nucleotides, the CDR3 is TGTGCCAGCAGCGGCGGGACTAGCGGGAGGGGGGTGACCCAGTACTTC. Its translation is CASSGGTSGRGVTQYF.

This clone appeared once. The chain links TRBV6-1 to TRBJ2-7, with TRBD2 matching over 9 bases. The CDR3 runs to 14 residues. CDR1 is MNHNS, CDR2 SASEGT, per germline. The J segment lost 2 bases and the V segment lost 7 bases, leaving 6 bases of the junction unmatched. The CDR3: CASIPPSGTYEQYF. The CDR3 DNA is TGTGCCAGCATCCCACCTAGCGGGACCTACGAGCAGTACTTC.

This clone was observed once. V usage is TRBV5-1 and J usage is TRBJ2-2; the match to TRBD1 covers 7 bases. The CDR3 length is 16 residues. After removal of 1 base from V and 6 bases from J, the junction contained 9 bases not matched to a gene. Germline lookup yields CDR1 SGHRS and CDR2 YFSETQ. The CDR3 is CASSLPGQVGSGELFF. Written as DNA, the CDR3 is TGCGCCAGCAGCTTGCCAGGACAGGTCGGGTCCGGGGAGCTGTTTTTT.

This chain joins TRBV5-5 and TRBJ2-1, with D possibly called TRBD1 or TRBD2 (6 bases each). Germline CDR1 is SGHKS and CDR2 is YYEKEE (reference sequence). This CDR3 is 15 amino acids long. Trimming removed 4 bases at V and 0 bases at J, with 11 bases between. The DNA for the CDR3 is TGTGCCAGCAGCCCGGGGGCCTTCTCCTACAATGAGCAGTTCTTC. Encoded protein: CASSPGAFSYNEQFF.

The chain links TRBV28 to TRBJ2-5; 10 bases map to TRBD2. The V gene's germline CDR1 is MDHEN and CDR2 SYDVKM. The CDR3 extends over 15 amino acids. V was pared by 6 bases and J by 1 base, with 5 bases of the junction left unmatched. The CDR3 sequence: CASREAGGPQETQYF. CDR3 in DNA: TGTGCCAGCAGAGAAGCGGGAGGGCCCCAAGAGACCCAGTACTTC.

Notes on this clone: The identical CDR3 is also encoded by other nucleotide sequences in the sample. DNA of the CDR3: TGTGCCAGCAGTCAAAGCTCCTACGAGCAGTACTTC. Translating it yields CASSQSSYEQYF. The chain couples TRBV2 to TRBJ2-7; D gene unclear. The V and J ends lost 5 bases and 0 bases respectively, with 5 bases between them. Germline V CDR1 and CDR2: SNHLY, FYNNEI. This CDR3 spans 12 amino acids.

The CDR3 region is CASSLVQVQLDTQYF. CDR3 bases: TGTGCCAGCAGCTTAGTGCAGGTTCAACTGGATACGCAGTATTTT. The chain combines TRBV7-2 with TRBJ2-3; D is unclear. The CDR3 extends over 15 amino acids. Germline V lookup: CDR1 SGHTA, CDR2 FQGNSA. V lost 1 base, J lost 6 bases, and 14 bases lay in between.

Comments on this clone: The sample contains more than one DNA sequence encoding this CDR3. The V gene is TRBV29-1, the J gene TRBJ1-2, with no clear D. This CDR3 has 8 residues. Trimming shortened V by 6 bases and J by 7 bases, and 3 bases separated the two germline ends. Germline loops: CDR1 SQVTM, CDR2 ANQGSEA. The CDR3 loop reads CSVGGYTF. The CDR3, as DNA: TGCAGCGTAGGTGGCTACACCTTC.